The present TCR beta chain was sequenced within a study of glioma-infiltrating T cells after dendritic cell vaccination. Time point meaning: after dendritic cell vaccination, including at tumor progression/relapse. Patients had residual fresh-frozen tumor tissue and more than two years of survival data. All glioblastoma patients lacked an isocitrate dehydrogenase mutation. Amplification used 60 V beta primers and 13 J beta primers. Clones were sequenced by immunoSEQ multiplex PCR, and TCRdb holds only the in-frame ones, with some missing. The sample holds roughly 60,000 clones, roughly 86% seen once. This CDR3 region has 15 residues. Trimming at V came to 8 bases and at J to 1 base, leaving 9 bases not matched to a gene. Looked up from germline, CDR1 is SGHRS and CDR2 is YFSETQ.

The source of this sequence is a human donor with glioblastoma. This chain joins TRBV5-1 and TRBJ2-1, with 7 bases identical to TRBD1. The sample here was blood, taken after dendritic cell vaccination. Written as DNA, the CDR3 is TGCGCCAGTACTGAGGGGGCTAGGTCCTACAATGAGCAGTTCTTC. It encodes CASTEGARSYNEQFF.